The T cell receptor beta chain under discussion was sequenced for a study of blood T cells in healthy people across ages. PCR was performed a second time for about 7 to 12 cycles using a sample-barcoded 5' primer and a J-beta primer mix. Every sample gave at least 2.5 million paired-end reads containing CDR3. In TCRdb, the 5' RACE reads were re-called with MiXCR into one record per CDR3 protein. The table shows around 1.7 million distinct CDR3 sequences, with 28% occurring only once. The table lists this clonotype with many counts. V lost 11 bases and J lost 3, with 11 bases in between. The CDR3 runs 12 residues.

Sequencing used blood. The clonotype originates from a young woman in good health. The chain uses TRBV12-3 or TRBV12-4 and TRBJ1-5, with D perhaps matching TRBD1 (5 bases). The CDR3, as DNA: TGTGCCTCAGGGCCCAACAATCAGCCCCAGCATTTT. It encodes CASGPNNQPQHF.